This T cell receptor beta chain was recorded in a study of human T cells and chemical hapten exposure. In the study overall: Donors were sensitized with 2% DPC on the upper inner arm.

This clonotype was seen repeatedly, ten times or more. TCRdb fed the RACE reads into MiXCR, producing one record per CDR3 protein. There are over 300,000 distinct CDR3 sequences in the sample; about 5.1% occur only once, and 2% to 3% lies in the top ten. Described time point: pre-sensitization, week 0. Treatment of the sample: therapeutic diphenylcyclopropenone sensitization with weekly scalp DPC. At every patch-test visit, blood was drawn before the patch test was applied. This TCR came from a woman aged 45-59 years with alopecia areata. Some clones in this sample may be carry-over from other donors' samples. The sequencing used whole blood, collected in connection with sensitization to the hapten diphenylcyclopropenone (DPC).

DNA of the CDR3: TGTGCCATGGGGGGGACAGAAACCACAGATACGCAGTATTTT. This codes for CAMGGTETTDTQYF. This chain joins TRBV10-3 and TRBJ2-3, with D possibly called TRBD1 or TRBD2 (7 bases each). Trimming took 9 bases from V and 2 from J, leaving 15 bases between them. CDR1 is ENHRY, CDR2 SYGVKD, per germline. The CDR3 covers 14 residues.